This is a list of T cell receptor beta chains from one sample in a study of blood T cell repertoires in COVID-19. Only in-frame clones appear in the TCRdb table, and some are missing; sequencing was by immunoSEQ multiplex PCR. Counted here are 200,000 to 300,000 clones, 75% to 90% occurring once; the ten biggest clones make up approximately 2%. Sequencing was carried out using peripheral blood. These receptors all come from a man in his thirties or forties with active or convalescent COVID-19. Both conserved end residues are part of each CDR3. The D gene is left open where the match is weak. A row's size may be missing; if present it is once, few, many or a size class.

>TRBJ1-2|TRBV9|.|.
CASSVSQIYGYTF
TGTGCCAGCAGCGTTTCCCAAATCTATGGCTACACCTTC
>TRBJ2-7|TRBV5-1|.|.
CASTFGYEQYF
TGCGCCAGCACTTTCGGCTACGAGCAGTACTTC
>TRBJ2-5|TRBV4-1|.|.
CASSLAIQETQYF
TGCGCCAGCAGCCTAGCTATCCAAGAGACCCAGTACTTC
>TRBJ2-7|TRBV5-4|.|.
CASSPGLASYEQYF
TGTGCCAGCAGCCCGGGTCTGGCCTCCTACGAGCAGTACTTC
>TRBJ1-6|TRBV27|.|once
CASSSTSSPLHF
TGTGCCAGCAGTTCAACATCTTCACCCCTCCACTTT
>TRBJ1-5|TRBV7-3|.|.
CASSHEPGSQPQHF
TGTGCCAGCAGCCATGAACCAGGGTCTCAGCCCCAGCATTTT
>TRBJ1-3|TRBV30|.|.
CAWGRTGPSGNTIYF
TGTGCCTGGGGCCGAACAGGCCCCTCTGGAAACACCATATATTTT
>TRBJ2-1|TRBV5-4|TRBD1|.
CASSFRQGPYNEQFF
TGTGCCAGCAGCTTTAGACAGGGCCCCTACAATGAGCAGTTCTTC
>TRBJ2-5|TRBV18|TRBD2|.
CASSWTSGSQETQYF
TGTGCCAGCTCGTGGACTAGCGGTTCTCAAGAGACCCAGTACTTC
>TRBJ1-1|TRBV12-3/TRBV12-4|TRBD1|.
CASSKTGATEAFF
TGTGCCAGCAGTAAAACAGGGGCCACTGAAGCTTTCTTT
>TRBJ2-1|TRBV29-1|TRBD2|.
CSVERLAGGSNEQFF
TGCAGCGTTGAACGGCTAGCGGGGGGGTCCAATGAGCAGTTCTTC
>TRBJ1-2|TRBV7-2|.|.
CASSQGGQSIYGYTF
TGTGCCAGCAGCCAAGGAGGGCAGTCTATCTATGGCTACACCTTC
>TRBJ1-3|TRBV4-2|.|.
CASSQGGEENTIYF
TGTGCCAGCAGCCAAGGGGGAGAAGAAAACACCATATATTTT
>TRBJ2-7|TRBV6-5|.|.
CASSQPGEGAYEQYF
TGTGCCAGCAGTCAGCCGGGGGAGGGGGCCTACGAGCAGTACTTC
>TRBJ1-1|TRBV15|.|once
CATSRDFIQGLRTEAFF
TGTGCCACCAGCAGAGATTTCATTCAGGGGCTGAGGACTGAAGCTTTCTTT
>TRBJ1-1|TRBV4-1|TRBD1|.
CASSQTGVRDTEAFF
TGCGCCAGCAGCCAAACAGGGGTGAGGGACACTGAAGCTTTCTTT
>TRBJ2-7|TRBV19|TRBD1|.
CAGEGGTGGAYEQYF
TGTGCCGGCGAAGGGGGGACAGGGGGTGCCTACGAGCAGTACTTC
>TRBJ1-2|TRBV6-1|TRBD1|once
CASSEPGTGYGYTF
TGTGCCAGCAGTGAACCCGGGACAGGGTATGGCTACACCTTC
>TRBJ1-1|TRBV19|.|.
CASEAPGLVNTEAFF
TGTGCCAGTGAAGCCCCGGGGTTGGTGAACACTGAAGCTTTCTTT
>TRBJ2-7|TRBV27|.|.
CASSSGTNSYEQYF
TGTGCCAGCAGTTCCGGGACAAACTCCTACGAGCAGTACTTC
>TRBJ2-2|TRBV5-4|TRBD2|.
CASSISGGLNTGELFF
TGTGCCAGCAGCATAAGCGGGGGCCTGAACACCGGGGAGCTGTTTTTT
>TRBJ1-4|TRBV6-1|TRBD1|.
CASSAGTVVYEGKLFF
TGTGCCAGCAGTGCCGGGACAGTCGTGTACGAAGGAAAACTGTTTTTT
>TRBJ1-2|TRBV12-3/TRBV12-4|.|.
CASSPQINYGYTF
TGTGCCAGCAGTCCGCAGATAAACTATGGCTACACCTTC
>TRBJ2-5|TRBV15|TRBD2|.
CATSRDKGGVETQYF
TGTGCCACCAGCAGAGATAAGGGAGGGGTAGAGACCCAGTACTTC
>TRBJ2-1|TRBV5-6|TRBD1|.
CASSLGTGRSGNEQFF
TGTGCCAGCAGTTTAGGGACAGGGAGATCGGGCAATGAGCAGTTCTTC
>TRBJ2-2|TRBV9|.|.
CASRGSYTGELFF
TGTGCCAGCCGGGGGAGTTACACCGGGGAGCTGTTTTTT
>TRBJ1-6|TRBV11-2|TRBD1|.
CASRELRTGDNSPLHF
TGTGCCAGCAGAGAACTAAGAACAGGGGATAATTCACCCCTCCACTTT
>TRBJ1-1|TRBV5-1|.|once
CASSPAGGMNTEAFF
TGCGCCAGCAGCCCGGCTGGGGGCATGAACACTGAAGCTTTCTTT
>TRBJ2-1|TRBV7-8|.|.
CASSLKPRDKRYNEQFF
TGTGCCAGCAGCCTCAAACCCCGGGACAAAAGGTACAATGAGCAGTTCTTC
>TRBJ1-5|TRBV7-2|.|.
CASGPWGQQPQHF
TGTGCCAGCGGCCCGTGGGGGCAACAGCCCCAGCATTTT
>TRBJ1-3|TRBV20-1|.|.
CSASTGLGESSDSGNTIYF
TGCAGTGCTAGTACTGGGCTGGGAGAGAGTTCGGACTCTGGAAACACCATATATTTT
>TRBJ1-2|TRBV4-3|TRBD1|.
CASSQDRLGGVTGYTF
TGCGCCAGCAGCCAAGACCGTTTAGGGGGCGTTACGGGCTACACCTTC
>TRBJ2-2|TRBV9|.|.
CASSVRQGATGELFF
TGTGCCAGCAGCGTACGGCAGGGTGCCACCGGGGAGCTGTTTTTT
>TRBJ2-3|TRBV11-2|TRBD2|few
CASSPLTSGGVDTQYF
TGTGCCAGCAGCCCCCTGACTAGCGGGGGGGTTGATACGCAGTATTTT
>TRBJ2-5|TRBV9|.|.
CASSGGPGQETQYF
TGTGCCAGCAGCGGGGGGCCAGGTCAAGAGACCCAGTACTTC
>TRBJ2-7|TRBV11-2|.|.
CASSLDTGQQYEQYF
TGTGCCAGCAGCTTAGACACGGGACAACAATACGAGCAGTACTTC
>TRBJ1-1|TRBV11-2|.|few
CASSLVSVEAFF
TGTGCCAGCAGCTTAGTTTCCGTTGAAGCTTTCTTT
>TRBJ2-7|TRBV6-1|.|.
CASSEGGASYEQYF
TGTGCCAGCAGTGAAGGGGGCGCCTCCTACGAGCAGTACTTC
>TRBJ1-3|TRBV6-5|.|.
CASWTIRGPANTIYF
TGTGCCAGCTGGACGATTAGGGGTCCAGCGAACACCATATATTTT
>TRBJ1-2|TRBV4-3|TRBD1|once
CASSLNSGQGSGYTF
TGCGCCAGCAGCCTAAACTCCGGACAGGGTAGTGGCTACACCTTC
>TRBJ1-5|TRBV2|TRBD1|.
CASKTGGDSNQPQHF
TGTGCCAGCAAAACAGGGGGGGATAGCAATCAGCCCCAGCATTTT
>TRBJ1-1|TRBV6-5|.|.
CASSYAGSVTEAFF
TGTGCCAGCAGTTACGCAGGGTCGGTGACTGAAGCTTTCTTT
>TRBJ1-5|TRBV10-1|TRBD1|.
CASRDRVGRQPQHF
TGCGCCAGCAGGGACAGGGTTGGCCGTCAGCCCCAGCATTTT
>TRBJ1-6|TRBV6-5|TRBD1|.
CASSGGQAGNSPLHF
TGTGCCAGCAGCGGAGGACAGGCTGGGAATTCACCCCTCCACTTT
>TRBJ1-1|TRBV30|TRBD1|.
CAWSRWTGEDTEAFF
TGTGCCTGGAGTAGGTGGACAGGTGAAGACACTGAAGCTTTCTTT
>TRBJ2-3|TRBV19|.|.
CASSAQSAVDTQYF
TGTGCCAGTAGTGCCCAATCGGCGGTGGATACGCAGTATTTT